The rows below give T cell receptor beta chains drawn from one sample of a study of lymphopenia after photon versus proton radiotherapy. Sequencing was performed with immunoSEQ multiplex PCR; in TCRdb, only in-frame clones are kept and a portion is missing. The table records about 62,000 clones, roughly nine tenths of them present only once. The specimen was peripheral blood, collected from a patient treated with proton-based radiotherapy. The receptors originated from a man older than 75 with esophageal cancer. Both conserved end residues are part of each CDR3. Each record gives: V gene, clone size, D gene, J gene, CDR3 length, CDR3 DNA, CDR3 protein. A D gene is named only where the DNA matches it firmly. Some rows mark clone size as missing; the rest say once, few, many or name a class of expanded clone.

v_call: TRBV7-8; clone_size: .; d_call: .; j_call: TRBJ2-5; cdr3_length: 13; cdr3_nt: TGTGCCAGCAGCCAACAGGGTTTAGAGACCCAGTACTTC; cdr3_aa: CASSQQGLETQYF
v_call: TRBV4-1; clone_size: .; d_call: .; j_call: TRBJ2-1; cdr3_length: 15; cdr3_nt: TGCGCCAGCAGCCCCATCGGGGGAGCCAACAATGAGCAGTTCTTC; cdr3_aa: CASSPIGGANNEQFF
v_call: TRBV5-4; clone_size: .; d_call: .; j_call: TRBJ2-6; cdr3_length: 16; cdr3_nt: TGTGCCGAGAAAGGGCAAGGGTACTCTGGGGCCAACGTCCTGACTTTC; cdr3_aa: CAEKGQGYSGANVLTF
v_call: TRBV2; clone_size: few; d_call: .; j_call: TRBJ2-1; cdr3_length: 15; cdr3_nt: TGTGCCAGCAGGGCGGCGTTCACCCACAATTATGAGCAGTTCTTC; cdr3_aa: CASRAAFTHNYEQFF
v_call: TRBV7-3; clone_size: .; d_call: .; j_call: TRBJ1-1; cdr3_length: 12; cdr3_nt: TGTGCCAGCAGCTTCGGGGCCACTGAAGCTTTCTTT; cdr3_aa: CASSFGATEAFF
v_call: TRBV29-1; clone_size: once; d_call: .; j_call: TRBJ1-2; cdr3_length: 14; cdr3_nt: TGCAGCGTTGAAGCCACTGGGGGGGGCCCTGGCTACACCTTC; cdr3_aa: CSVEATGGGPGYTF
v_call: TRBV18; clone_size: .; d_call: TRBD1; j_call: TRBJ1-2; cdr3_length: 18; cdr3_nt: TGTGCCAGCTCTCGAGCAGAAGGGGGCAGTTTCGCTAACTATGGCTACACCTTC; cdr3_aa: CASSRAEGGSFANYGYTF
v_call: TRBV7-2; clone_size: .; d_call: .; j_call: TRBJ1-2; cdr3_length: 15; cdr3_nt: TGTGCCAGCAGCTTAGGAACCGGAGCTAACTATGGCTACACCTTC; cdr3_aa: CASSLGTGANYGYTF
v_call: TRBV27; clone_size: .; d_call: .; j_call: TRBJ2-6; cdr3_length: 15; cdr3_nt: TGTGCCAGCAGTCCAGGGAGCTCTGGGGCCAACGTCCTGACTTTC; cdr3_aa: CASSPGSSGANVLTF
v_call: TRBV7-2; clone_size: .; d_call: .; j_call: TRBJ1-6; cdr3_length: 15; cdr3_nt: TGTGCCAGCAGCTTAGTCGGTATCGGGGATTCACCCCTCCACTTT; cdr3_aa: CASSLVGIGDSPLHF
v_call: TRBV6-5; clone_size: .; d_call: .; j_call: TRBJ2-7; cdr3_length: 15; cdr3_nt: TGTGCCAGCAGTTACCAGGCAGGGGAGTCCCACGAGCAGTACTTC; cdr3_aa: CASSYQAGESHEQYF
v_call: TRBV7-6; clone_size: .; d_call: .; j_call: TRBJ1-3; cdr3_length: 16; cdr3_nt: TGTGCCAGCAGCTTAGGCACAGGGAACTCTGGAAACACCATATATTTT; cdr3_aa: CASSLGTGNSGNTIYF
v_call: TRBV11-2; clone_size: .; d_call: .; j_call: TRBJ1-2; cdr3_length: 17; cdr3_nt: TGTGCCAGCAGCTTAGATCGGGGTTCAGGGGAGAACTATGGCTACACCTTC; cdr3_aa: CASSLDRGSGENYGYTF
v_call: TRBV5-5; clone_size: .; d_call: .; j_call: TRBJ2-1; cdr3_length: 13; cdr3_nt: TGTGCCAGCAGCTTTATTGATAGGAATGAGCAGTTCTTC; cdr3_aa: CASSFIDRNEQFF
v_call: TRBV10-3; clone_size: few; d_call: .; j_call: TRBJ1-5; cdr3_length: 13; cdr3_nt: TGTGCCATCAGTGGGGCATCGGATCAGCCCCAGCATTTT; cdr3_aa: CAISGASDQPQHF
v_call: TRBV7-3; clone_size: .; d_call: .; j_call: TRBJ2-5; cdr3_length: 12; cdr3_nt: TGTGCCAGCAGCTTACTCGGCGAGACCCAGTACTTC; cdr3_aa: CASSLLGETQYF
v_call: TRBV2; clone_size: .; d_call: .; j_call: TRBJ1-5; cdr3_length: 16; cdr3_nt: TGTGCCAGCAGCTTTTTTGGACATCCGAGCAATCAGCCCCAGCATTTT; cdr3_aa: CASSFFGHPSNQPQHF
v_call: TRBV5-1; clone_size: .; d_call: .; j_call: TRBJ2-5; cdr3_length: 22; cdr3_nt: TGCGCCAGCAGCCCGACCGAACCCCTCCACACTGCGGGGAGTGGGGCGGTGGGGACCCAGTACTTC; cdr3_aa: CASSPTEPLHTAGSGAVGTQYF
v_call: TRBV6-6; clone_size: .; d_call: .; j_call: TRBJ1-2; cdr3_length: 13; cdr3_nt: TGTGCCAGCAGTTACTGGCCAGGTGACGGCTACACCTTC; cdr3_aa: CASSYWPGDGYTF
v_call: TRBV19; clone_size: once; d_call: TRBD2; j_call: TRBJ2-1; cdr3_length: 15; cdr3_nt: TGTGCCAGTACCCCGGGGGAGGGTCCCAACAATGAGCAGTTCTTC; cdr3_aa: CASTPGEGPNNEQFF
v_call: TRBV19; clone_size: .; d_call: .; j_call: TRBJ1-5; cdr3_length: 15; cdr3_nt: TGTGCCAGTAGTCCCGGGACCCACGTTCATCAGCCCCAGCATTTT; cdr3_aa: CASSPGTHVHQPQHF
v_call: TRBV6-4; clone_size: .; d_call: .; j_call: TRBJ2-1; cdr3_length: 13; cdr3_nt: TGTGCCAGCAGTCCCTCTCGGCTAGGCGAGCAGTTCTTC; cdr3_aa: CASSPSRLGEQFF
v_call: TRBV5-5; clone_size: once; d_call: .; j_call: TRBJ1-3; cdr3_length: 14; cdr3_nt: TGTGCCAGCAGCTTGGTCCCGTCTGGAAACACCATATATTTT; cdr3_aa: CASSLVPSGNTIYF
v_call: TRBV29-1; clone_size: .; d_call: .; j_call: TRBJ2-3; cdr3_length: 12; cdr3_nt: TGCAGCCAGACACAGGGCCCAGATACGCAGTATTTT; cdr3_aa: CSQTQGPDTQYF
v_call: TRBV5-1; clone_size: .; d_call: .; j_call: TRBJ1-1; cdr3_length: 16; cdr3_nt: TGCGCCAGCAGTTCGGGACGAGACAGAGTCAACACTGAAGCTTTCTTT; cdr3_aa: CASSSGRDRVNTEAFF
v_call: TRBV5-5; clone_size: .; d_call: .; j_call: TRBJ2-3; cdr3_length: 13; cdr3_nt: TGTGCCAGCACAGGGGTTAGCACAGATACGCAGTATTTT; cdr3_aa: CASTGVSTDTQYF
v_call: TRBV5-7; clone_size: .; d_call: .; j_call: TRBJ1-2; cdr3_length: 16; cdr3_nt: TGTGCCAGCAGCTCGGCTGGGGGACGGGTTGGAGGTGGCCACACCTTC; cdr3_aa: CASSSAGGRVGGGHTF
v_call: TRBV6-5; clone_size: .; d_call: TRBD2; j_call: TRBJ2-7; cdr3_length: 16; cdr3_nt: TGTGCCAGCAGTTATGGGACTAGCGGGGCCGCCTACGAGCAGTACTTC; cdr3_aa: CASSYGTSGAAYEQYF
v_call: TRBV18; clone_size: .; d_call: .; j_call: TRBJ1-1; cdr3_length: 13; cdr3_nt: TGTGCCAGCTCACCACGCAGGGACACTGAAGCTTTCTTT; cdr3_aa: CASSPRRDTEAFF
v_call: TRBV9; clone_size: .; d_call: .; j_call: TRBJ2-1; cdr3_length: 15; cdr3_nt: TGTGCCAGCAGCGTAGCGTCAGGGCCTTACAATGAGCAGTTCTTC; cdr3_aa: CASSVASGPYNEQFF
v_call: TRBV7-7; clone_size: .; d_call: TRBD2; j_call: TRBJ2-5; cdr3_length: 14; cdr3_nt: TGTGCTAGCAGCTTGGGGGGGGGCCAAGAGACCCAGTACTTC; cdr3_aa: CASSLGGGQETQYF
v_call: TRBV30; clone_size: .; d_call: .; j_call: TRBJ2-3; cdr3_length: 12; cdr3_nt: TGTGCCTGGAGTCACAGCACAGATACGCAGTATTTT; cdr3_aa: CAWSHSTDTQYF
v_call: TRBV7-9; clone_size: .; d_call: .; j_call: TRBJ2-3; cdr3_length: 13; cdr3_nt: TGTGCCAGCAGCTCGGGGCGAGGAGATACGCAGTATTTT; cdr3_aa: CASSSGRGDTQYF
v_call: TRBV7-2; clone_size: .; d_call: .; j_call: TRBJ1-6; cdr3_length: 14; cdr3_nt: TGTGCCAGCAGCTTGCAGGGCAGTGTCTCACCCCTCCACTTT; cdr3_aa: CASSLQGSVSPLHF
v_call: TRBV25-1; clone_size: .; d_call: .; j_call: TRBJ2-4; cdr3_length: 14; cdr3_nt: TGTGCCAGCAGTGAGGCTCAGGGGTATAACATTCAGTACTTC; cdr3_aa: CASSEAQGYNIQYF
v_call: TRBV9; clone_size: .; d_call: .; j_call: TRBJ2-2; cdr3_length: 16; cdr3_nt: TGTGCCAGCAGCGTAGAGCCGGGTCGGGACACCGGGGAGCTGTTTTTT; cdr3_aa: CASSVEPGRDTGELFF
v_call: TRBV9; clone_size: .; d_call: .; j_call: TRBJ1-4; cdr3_length: 15; cdr3_nt: TGTGCCAGCAGCGCCCACGGAGGGGCGGGGGAAAAACTGTTTTTT; cdr3_aa: CASSAHGGAGEKLFF
v_call: TRBV7-9; clone_size: .; d_call: TRBD2; j_call: TRBJ2-1; cdr3_length: 16; cdr3_nt: TGTGCCAGCAGCCCGCCTTTTAGGACTAGCAAGGATGAGCAGTTCTTC; cdr3_aa: CASSPPFRTSKDEQFF
v_call: TRBV5-1; clone_size: .; d_call: .; j_call: TRBJ1-1; cdr3_length: 13; cdr3_nt: TGCGCCAGCAGCTTAGACTTTTCGACTGAAGCTTTCTTT; cdr3_aa: CASSLDFSTEAFF
v_call: TRBV7-2; clone_size: .; d_call: .; j_call: TRBJ2-5; cdr3_length: 14; cdr3_nt: TGTGCCAGCAGCTTAGCTGGGGTCGTGGAGACCCAGTACTTC; cdr3_aa: CASSLAGVVETQYF
v_call: TRBV19; clone_size: .; d_call: .; j_call: TRBJ2-7; cdr3_length: 11; cdr3_nt: TGTGCCACCTCACAGGCTTACGAGCAGTACTTC; cdr3_aa: CATSQAYEQYF
v_call: TRBV7-8; clone_size: once; d_call: .; j_call: TRBJ2-3; cdr3_length: 12; cdr3_nt: TGTGCCAGCAGCTTAGCGTGGGATACGCAGTATTTT; cdr3_aa: CASSLAWDTQYF
v_call: TRBV5-1; clone_size: few; d_call: .; j_call: TRBJ1-3; cdr3_length: 15; cdr3_nt: TGCGCCAGCAGCTTGGAGGGAAACTCTGGAAACACCATATATTTT; cdr3_aa: CASSLEGNSGNTIYF
v_call: TRBV5-4; clone_size: .; d_call: .; j_call: TRBJ2-5; cdr3_length: 16; cdr3_nt: TGTGCCAGCAGCCCCACCGGAGGGGGGGGCGGGGAGACCCAGTACTTC; cdr3_aa: CASSPTGGGGGETQYF
v_call: TRBV15; clone_size: .; d_call: .; j_call: TRBJ1-5; cdr3_length: 16; cdr3_nt: TGTGCCACCAGCAGAGGCCCCGGACAGAGAAATCAGCCCCAGCATTTT; cdr3_aa: CATSRGPGQRNQPQHF
v_call: TRBV18; clone_size: .; d_call: .; j_call: TRBJ1-5; cdr3_length: 16; cdr3_nt: TGTGCCAGCTCACCATACGGGGTCCGCGGCAATCAGCCCCAGCATTTT; cdr3_aa: CASSPYGVRGNQPQHF
v_call: TRBV29-1; clone_size: .; d_call: .; j_call: TRBJ1-1; cdr3_length: 14; cdr3_nt: TGCAGCGCAGCGCAGGGGCGCGGGGACACTGAAGCTTTCTTT; cdr3_aa: CSAAQGRGDTEAFF
v_call: TRBV7-8; clone_size: medium-sized; d_call: .; j_call: TRBJ2-3; cdr3_length: 14; cdr3_nt: TGTGCCAGCAGCTTACCCGACTGGCAAGATACGCAGTATTTT; cdr3_aa: CASSLPDWQDTQYF
v_call: TRBV5-1; clone_size: .; d_call: .; j_call: TRBJ2-5; cdr3_length: 14; cdr3_nt: TGCGCCAGCAGCTCAACAGCGATCCAAGAGACCCAGTACTTC; cdr3_aa: CASSSTAIQETQYF
v_call: TRBV4-3; clone_size: .; d_call: .; j_call: TRBJ1-5; cdr3_length: 16; cdr3_nt: TGCGCCAGCAGCCCGACTTTGGGGTCCCGCAATCAGCCCCAGCATTTT; cdr3_aa: CASSPTLGSRNQPQHF
v_call: TRBV7-3; clone_size: .; d_call: .; j_call: TRBJ2-3; cdr3_length: 13; cdr3_nt: TGTGCCAGCAGCTTAACTCTCGGTGGCCATCGGTATTTT; cdr3_aa: CASSLTLGGHRYF
v_call: TRBV4-3; clone_size: .; d_call: .; j_call: TRBJ2-7; cdr3_length: 15; cdr3_nt: TGCGCCAGCAGCCAACAAGGTGGAGGGACACGCGAGCAGTACTTC; cdr3_aa: CASSQQGGGTREQYF